These 15 T cell receptor beta chains were sequenced from one sample in a study of spatial heterogeneity in lung cancer (dated by TCRdb to the late 2010s). Summary of the overall study and its limitations: The tumor nonsynonymous mutation count correlated with the number of expanded intratumoral alpha and beta TCRs.

In the paper's terms, the time point label means: sample taken at primary tumor resection. Their antigens remain unidentified. The method was 5' RACE. TCRdb records NextSeq 500 as the sequencer. TCRdb reprocessing: public reads trimmed at Q25 with fastp, clones called with MiXCR, in-frame beta chains kept. When rows share a CDR3 protein, they turn into one entry using the most common DNA and genes. This sample comprises about 280 distinct CDR3 sequences, approximately 25% of them detected only once. The ten largest make up 50% to 65% of the sample. Sequenced material: lung tumor tissue, taken at surgery. The source is a female donor with early-stage non-small cell lung cancer.

Relative to its sample, this clonotype is hyperexpanded (1% or more). This beta chain is an unintended read in a library built for alpha chains; its size means little. J is TRBJ2-5 and V is TRBV20-1; D might be TRBD2 (7 bases). This CDR3 has 12 amino acids. The V end lost 7 bases, the J end lost 10 bases, and 19 bases lay between the germline ends. Germline CDR1 and CDR2: DFQATT and SNEGSKA (reference sequence). This CDR3 reads CSGNLPGEGQYF. CDR3 nucleotide sequence: TGCAGTGGTAATCTTCCAGGGGAGGGCCAGTACTTC.

Comment on this clonotype: This beta chain came through as a stray read in a library set up for alpha chains, and its size says little. V is TRBV6-2 or TRBV6-3 and J is TRBJ2-7, with D uncertain. The CDR3 totals 12 residues. Germline CDR1 reads MNHEY; CDR2 reads SVGEGT. V was pared by 6 bases and J by 0 bases, with 6 bases between. The CDR3 nucleotides read TGTGCCAGCAGCTGGGACTCCTACGAGCAGTACTTC. This codes for CASSWDSYEQYF.

This clonotype qualifies as large. This beta chain is an off-target read within a library intended for alpha chains, so its frequency means little. The chain carries TRBV24-1 and TRBJ2-1; 11 bases agree with TRBD2. Germline V gene lookup returns CDR1 KGHDR and CDR2 SFDVKD. Unmatched junction bases numbered 3, after V lost 5 bases and J lost 7 bases. The CDR3 is made up of 14 amino acids. The CDR3 DNA reads TGTGCCACCAGTGGACTAGCGGGGAGGAATGAGCAGTTCTTC. This gives the protein CATSGLAGRNEQFF.

This clonotype has a single count. This beta chain is a stray read from a library made for alpha chains; its abundance is not meaningful. J is TRBJ2-5 and V is TRBV11-1; perhaps TRBD1 as D (6 bases). The CDR3 spans 15 residues. Germline loops: CDR1 SGHAT, CDR2 FQDESV (reference sequence). The V end was cut by 5 bases, the J end by 1 base, with 14 bases between. The CDR3 sequence: CASSAANRAQETQYF. The CDR3 coding sequence is TGTGCCAGCAGCGCAGCGAACAGGGCCCAAGAGACCCAGTACTTC.

Details on this clonotype: Since the library was made to target alpha chains, this beta chain is a stray read and its abundance is not meaningful. The chain has TRBV6-6 and TRBJ1-3, with 7 bases aligning to TRBD1. V shed 6 bases and J 5 bases; nucleotides not matched to a gene: 10. The CDR3 runs to 15 residues. From germline, CDR1 is MNHNY and CDR2 SVGAGI (reference sequence). DNA of the CDR3: TGTGCCAGCAGCCCCTCCGGGACAGCCAGAAACACCATATATTTT. This sequence encodes CASSPSGTARNTIYF.

Concerning this clonotype: This beta chain appears as a stray read in a library generated for alpha chains; its size is not informative. The genes are TRBV12-3 or TRBV12-4 and TRBJ2-2; the match to TRBD2 covers 10 bases. The CDR3 is 16 residues long. V shed 6 bases, J shed 4 bases, and the junction held 8 bases outside the gene matches. CDR3 nucleotides: TGTGCCAGCAGCCACCCTGGACTAGCGGTCACCGGGGAGCTGTTTTTT. Translation gives CASSHPGLAVTGELFF.

By share, this clonotype counts as large. The library was prepared for alpha chains; this beta chain is a stray read, so its frequency means little. The V call is TRBV12-3 or TRBV12-4, the J call TRBJ1-5; no firm D call. The V and J ends lost 1 base and 2 bases respectively, with 6 bases between them. The CDR3 is 14 amino acids. Here the CDR3 DNA reads TGTGCCAGCAGTTTAGGGGAGGGCAATCAGCCCCAGCATTTT. It codes for CASSLGEGNQPQHF.

By proportion, this clonotype is large (0.1 to 1%). The library was built for alpha chains, so this beta chain is an off-target read and its size means little. CDR3 DNA: TGTGCCAGCAGCTTGAGTCCCAATATCGGGGAGCAGTACTTC. Protein product: CASSLSPNIGEQYF. The V and J genes are TRBV7-9 and TRBJ2-7; no firm D call. V lost 3 bases and J lost 7, with 16 bases in between. Germline values: CDR1 SEHNR, CDR2 FQNEAQ (reference sequence). CDR3 length: 14 residues.

Note on this clonotype: Since it is a stray read in a library aimed at alpha chains, this beta chain has a size that is not meaningful. The chain is built from TRBV28 and TRBJ2-7; D gene uncertain. From germline, CDR1 is MDHEN and CDR2 SYDVKM. Trimming took off 5 bases at V and 4 bases at J, with 12 bases between the two ends. CDR3 size: 13 residues. The DNA for the CDR3 is TGTGCCAGCAGTATCTCTTCCGATTACGAGCAGTACTTC. Its protein is CASSISSDYEQYF. Drawing the rest from reference TRBV28 and TRBJ2-7, the complete variable domain is DVKVTQSSRYLVKRTGEKVFLECVQDMDHENMFWYRQDPGLGLRLIYFSYDVKMKEKGDIPEGYSVSREKKERFSLILESASTNQTSMYLCASSISSDYEQYFGPGTRLTVT.

By sample fraction, this clonotype is large (0.1 to 1%). Because the library targeted alpha chains, this beta chain is an off-target read whose size means little. The V call is TRBV4-3, the J call TRBJ2-6, with 9 positions matching TRBD1. The germline V gene has CDR1 LGHNA and CDR2 YSLEER. V was clipped by 1 base and J by 4 bases; unmatched bases: 5. The CDR3 has 17 amino acids. Here the CDR3 reads CASSQGTGAGGANVLTF. CDR3 sequence (DNA): TGCGCCAGCAGCCAAGGGACAGGGGCTGGCGGGGCCAACGTCCTGACTTTC.

On this clonotype itself: This beta chain was picked up by a library intended for alpha chains and is off target, so its count carries little meaning. CDR3 in DNA: TGTGCCAGCAGCTTGGGGAATCGATACCAAGAGACCCAGTACTTC. It yields the protein CASSLGNRYQETQYF. The chain has TRBV11-2 and TRBJ2-5, with D hard to call. Trimming removed 3 bases from V and 0 bases from J, with 11 bases in between. CDR3 length: 15 residues. The germline gives CDR1 SGHAT, CDR2 FQNNGV.

Relative to its sample, this clonotype is hyperexpanded. This beta chain is a stray sequence in a library constructed for alpha chains; its clone size is not meaningful. V is TRBV5-1 and J is TRBJ2-2, with D perhaps TRBD1 or TRBD2 (5 bases each). Germline V gene lookup returns CDR1 SGHRS and CDR2 YFSETQ. V lost 2 bases to trimming and J lost 6 bases, with 11 bases between them. The CDR3 totals 14 residues. The CDR3 DNA reads TGCGCCAGCAGCTTTACGGGGCTCCCCGGGGAGCTGTTTTTT. Translation gives CASSFTGLPGELFF. The full variable domain, with the rest looked up from reference TRBV5-1 and TRBJ2-2, is KAGVTQTPRYLIKTRGQQVTLSCSPISGHRSVSWYQQTPGQGLQFLFEYFSETQRNKGNFPGRFSGRQFSNSRSEMNVSTLELGDSALYLCASSFTGLPGELFFGEGSRLTVL.

This clonotype is termed hyperexpanded. For a library built for alpha chains, this beta chain is a stray read; little rests on its size. The chain carries TRBV6-5 and TRBJ2-3; TRBD2 aligns across 11 bases. Germline V gene lookup returns CDR1 MNHEY and CDR2 SVGAGI. CDR3 size: 14 residues. The junction had 8 bases not matched to a gene; V was cut back by 5 bases and J by 10 bases. The CDR3 DNA is TGTGCCAGCAGTCCCCCGACTAGCGGGGATGCGCAGTATTTT. It translates to CASSPPTSGDAQYF.

As to this clonotype: Because this beta chain is a stray read in a library intended to capture alpha chains, its abundance should not be given much weight. The V and J genes are TRBV4-1 and TRBJ1-5; no reliable D call. V was trimmed by 1 base and J by 3 bases, leaving 7 bases between them. The CDR3 runs to 14 residues. Germline V lookup: CDR1 MGHRA, CDR2 YSYEKL. The CDR3: CASSQAGHNQPQHF. CDR3 in DNA: TGCGCCAGCAGCCAAGCCGGCCACAATCAGCCCCAGCATTTT.

Only a few counts were recorded for this clonotype. For a library built for alpha chains, this beta chain is a stray read; little rests on its size. The J gene is TRBJ2-2, the V gene TRBV15; 11 nucleotides line up with TRBD1. This CDR3 contains 15 residues. Germline lookup yields CDR1 LNHNV and CDR2 YYDKDF (reference sequence). The junction had 3 bases not matched to a gene; V was cut back by 4 bases and J by 5 bases. In DNA, the CDR3 is TGTGCCACCAGCACTGGGACAGGGGGGACCGGGGAGCTGTTTTTT. Its translation: CATSTGTGGTGELFF.